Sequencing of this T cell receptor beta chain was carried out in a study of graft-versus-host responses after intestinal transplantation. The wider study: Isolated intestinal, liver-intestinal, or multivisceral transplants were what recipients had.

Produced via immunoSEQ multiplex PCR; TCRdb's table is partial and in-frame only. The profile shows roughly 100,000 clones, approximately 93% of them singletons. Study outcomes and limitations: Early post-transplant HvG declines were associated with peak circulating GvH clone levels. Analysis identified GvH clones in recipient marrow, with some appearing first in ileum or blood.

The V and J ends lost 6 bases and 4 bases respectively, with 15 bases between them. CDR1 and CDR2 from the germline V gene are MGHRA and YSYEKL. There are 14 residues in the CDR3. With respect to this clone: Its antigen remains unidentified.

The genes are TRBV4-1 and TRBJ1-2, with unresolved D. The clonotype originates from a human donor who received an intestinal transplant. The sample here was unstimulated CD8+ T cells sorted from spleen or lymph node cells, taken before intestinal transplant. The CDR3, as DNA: TGCGCCAGCAGTGATCTTGGGGTAGCCTATGGCTACACCTTC. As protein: CASSDLGVAYGYTF.